One and the same sample provided the 18 T cell receptor beta chains below, sequenced in a study of tumor-infiltrating lymphocytes in primary liver carcinoma. For each extraction, RNA and DNA were obtained together from 20-30 mg of unsorted bulk tissue. Priming with a constant-region primer yielded TCR beta cDNA from about 510 ng total RNA. For TCR beta, libraries were produced by three nested multiplex PCR rounds using slightly modified ARM-PCR. Forward primers for TRBV1-TRBV30 and a C-beta reverse primer served the first two PCR rounds, at roughly 10 cycles each. TCRdb used MiXCR to reprocess the multiplex PCR reads, holding one entry per CDR3 protein. The data contain about 120,000 distinct CDR3 sequences, nearly 70% of them singletons. What was sequenced was tumor-adjacent normal liver tissue. These TCRs come from a woman aged 60-75 years with primary liver carcinoma and hepatitis B virus infection.

Concerning this clonotype itself: Mismatch with germline at one junction end may stem from a read error. The chain is built from TRBV18 and TRBJ2-5, with 9 bases fitting TRBD2. Germline values: CDR1 KGHSH, CDR2 LQKENI. The CDR3 extends over 17 amino acids. DNA of the CDR3: TGTGCCAGGTCACCACCGGTGGCTAGCGGGAATTGGGAGACCCAGTACTTC. This sequence encodes CARSPPVASGNWETQYF. The variable domain in full, completed from reference TRBV18 and TRBJ2-5, reads NAGVMQNPRHLVRRRGQEARLRCSPMKGHSHVYWYRQLPEEGLKFMVYLQKENIIDESGMPKERFSAEFPKEGPSILRIQQVVRGDSAAYFCARSPPVASGNWETQYFGPGTRLLVL.

The chain has TRBV29-1 and TRBJ2-1; TRBD2 might be the D (5 bases). The CDR3 is 14 residues long. The ends were cut back, 8 bases at V and 0 bases at J, with 14 bases in the middle. In germline, CDR1 is SQVTM, CDR2 ANQGSEA. CDR3 coding DNA: TGCAGCATTGGCGGAGGCAACTCCTACAATGAGCAGTTCTTC. Its protein is CSIGGGNSYNEQFF.

The chain recombines TRBV5-1 with TRBJ1-2; 9 bases agree with TRBD1. J lost 7 bases, V lost 2 bases, and 6 bases had no gene match. This CDR3 contains 14 residues. Germline CDR1 is SGHRS and CDR2 is YFSETQ. The CDR3 DNA sequence: TGCGCCAGCAGCTTTTCACAGGGGGCGCGTGGCTACACCTTC. This gives the protein CASSFSQGARGYTF.

As for this clonotype: The CDR3 end shows no conserved phenylalanine or tryptophan, and so a read error is likely. The chain carries TRBV6-5 and TRBJ2-2; maybe TRBD1 (6 bases). CDR3 length: 15 amino acids. Germline CDR1 MNHEY, CDR2 SVGAGI. The DNA for the CDR3 is TGTGCCAACAGTTACAGGGACCTCGGGGCCGGGGAGCTGTTTTAT. This encodes CANSYRDLGAGELFY.

Details on this clonotype: It may be a read error: a sequence one base away is much more abundant. The V gene is TRBV5-1, the J gene TRBJ2-5; TRBD2 matches 8 bases. The length of the CDR3 is 16 residues. The J segment lost 5 bases and the V segment lost 2 bases, leaving 11 bases of the junction unmatched. Germline loops: CDR1 SGHRS, CDR2 YFSETQ. This CDR3 is CASSLRLISGMETQYF. The CDR3 region has the DNA TGCGCCAGCAGCTTACGGTTGATTAGCGGGATGGAGACCCAGTACTTC.

As regards this clonotype: This clone may be a read error of a much larger clone one base away. This chain joins TRBV29-1 and TRBJ1-1; unclear D gene. The CDR3 consists of 11 residues. Germline V gene sequence: CDR1 SQVTM, CDR2 ANQGSEA. V lost 7 bases and J lost 6, with 12 bases in between. The CDR3 sequence: CSATPRAEAFF. The CDR3 coding sequence is TGCAGCGCCACCCCGAGGGCTGAAGCTTTCTTT.

Note on this clonotype: A much larger clone differs from this one at a single base, so this may be a read error. J is TRBJ2-7 and V is TRBV30; 10 bases are shared with TRBD1. From germline, CDR1 is GTSNPN and CDR2 SVGIG (reference sequence). V was clipped by 1 base and J by 2 bases; unmatched bases: 2. The length of the CDR3 is 14 residues. The CDR3 region has the DNA TGTGCCTGGAGTGCCGGGACAGGGGCCTACGAGCAGTACTTC. Its protein product is CAWSAGTGAYEQYF.

The CDR3: CASSLLGPPNYGYTF. The CDR3 region has the DNA TGCGCCAGCAGCCTCCTTGGTCCCCCTAACTATGGCTACACCTTC. The genes are TRBV5-1 and TRBJ1-2; D is undetermined. This CDR3 spans 15 amino acids. CDR1 is SGHRS, CDR2 YFSETQ, per germline. Trimming stripped 4 bases from V and 0 bases from J, with 13 bases between.

With regard to this clonotype: A junction end diverges from the germline sequence, so it may reflect a read error. The V call is TRBV28, the J call TRBJ2-3; D gene ambiguous. The CDR3 is made up of 14 amino acids. Germline V lookup: CDR1 MDHEN, CDR2 SYDVKM. In nucleotides, the CDR3 is TGTGCCAGTAGTTTACTCCCCGGGCGGGATACGCAGTATTTT. It specifies CASSLLPGRDTQYF.

The chain uses TRBV19 and TRBJ2-7, with D possibly TRBD2 on 6 matching bases. CDR1 and CDR2 from the germline V gene are LNHDA and SQIVND (reference sequence). V was trimmed by 5 bases and J by 2 bases, leaving 10 bases between them. The CDR3 has 13 amino acids. The CDR3 DNA follows: TGTGCCAGTAGTCATGGGGGGACCTACGAGCAGTACTTC. Translated: CASSHGGTYEQYF.

Of note for this clonotype: This may come from a read error, since a much larger clone is one base off. This sequence joins TRBV30 and TRBJ2-7, with D maybe TRBD1 (5 bases). Germline CDR1 GTSNPN, CDR2 SVGIG (reference sequence). This CDR3 comprises 15 residues. The V end was cut by 5 bases, the J end by 6 bases, with 23 bases between. The CDR3 region is CAWGSTLGRATEQYF. The CDR3 bases are TGTGCCTGGGGGTCGACCTTGGGGCGAGCCACCGAGCAGTACTTC.

This clonotype was detected a few times. A much bigger clone sits one base away, suggesting this may be a read error. The chain recombines TRBV12-3 or TRBV12-4 with TRBJ2-1; possibly TRBD2 for D (5 bases). Trimming took 5 bases from V and 4 from J, leaving 15 bases between them. The CDR3 has 15 residues. The CDR3 spells CASSLQRDGYNEQFF. The DNA of the CDR3 is TGTGCCAGCAGTCTTCAGAGGGATGGTTACAATGAGCAGTTCTTC.

To note about this clonotype: One junction end does not reproduce the germline sequence, and a read error may be involved. The chain has TRBV7-9 and TRBJ2-7; no clear D gene. The CDR3 runs 13 residues. Per the germline V gene, CDR1 is SEHNR and CDR2 is FQNEAQ (reference sequence). The CDR3 nucleotides are TGTGTCAGCTGCTCCCTGAGCTCCTACGAGCAGTACTTC. It translates to CVSCSLSSYEQYF.

In its sample, this clonotype was seen many times. This sequence joins TRBV13 and TRBJ1-1; no clear D. V was cut by 2 bases and J by 0 bases, with 16 bases left in between. Germline-derived CDR1 and CDR2 are PRHDT and FYEKMQ (reference sequence). The CDR3 extends over 17 amino acids. Written as DNA, the CDR3 is TGTGCCAGCAGCTTACCCCCTCCGACAACACTGAACACTGAAGCTTTCTTT. This translates into CASSLPPPTTLNTEAFF.

This clonotype has only a few counts. The chain recombines TRBV14 with TRBJ2-3; unclear D gene. Germline V gene lookup returns CDR1 SGHDN and CDR2 FVKESK. The CDR3 contains 16 residues. Deletions cut 8 bases from V and 0 bases from J, with 18 bases between. The chain's CDR3 is CASGPGRRVSTDTQYF. Written as DNA, the CDR3 is TGTGCCAGCGGACCCGGGCGCCGAGTTAGCACAGATACGCAGTATTTT.

A word on this clonotype: Compared with germline, one end of the junction differs, possibly owing to a read error. The J gene is TRBJ2-1, the V gene TRBV11-2, with TRBD2 identical over 13 bases. The CDR3 is made up of 15 amino acids. Looked up from germline, CDR1 is SGHAT and CDR2 is FQNNGV. CDR3 coding DNA: TGTGACAGCAGCCCGGGGACTAGCGGGATCGATGAGCAGTTCTTT. It yields the protein CDSSPGTSGIDEQFF.

The V call is TRBV30, the J call TRBJ1-6, with no clear D. The CDR3 is 17 residues long. Trimming cost V 2 bases and J 0 bases, with 14 bases left between them. CDR1 is GTSNPN, CDR2 SVGIG, per germline (reference sequence). CDR3 protein: CAWSLHFPNSYNSPLHF. For the CDR3, the DNA is TGTGCCTGGAGTCTACATTTCCCGAACTCCTATAATTCACCCCTCCACTTT.

The chain has TRBV24-1 and TRBJ2-1; D is undetermined. The closer fit of TRBJ2-7 to the DNA end suggests the J call may be wrong. The CDR3 totals 17 residues. Germline V gives CDR1 KGHDR, CDR2 SFDVKD. The CDR3 loop reads CATSDSPLASAYNEQYF. The CDR3 bases are TGTGCCACCAGTGATTCGCCCCTTGCTTCCGCCTACAATGAGCAGTACTTC.